The 2 T cell receptor beta chains given below trace back to one sample, sequenced in a study of T-cell reconstitution after alpha-beta-depleted transplantation in children. During its preparation, the TCRbeta library received unique molecular identifiers. One entry per CDR3 protein, called by TCRdb with MiXCR from the PCR reads. The table lists more than 400,000 distinct CDR3 sequences, roughly 44% of them singletons. This material consisted of PBMCs, taken before TCRalphabeta/CD19-depleted stem cell transplant. Every receptor here comes from a girl aged 2 to 9 with aplastic anemia, due to receive a stem cell transplant.

The V call is TRBV6-5, the J call TRBJ2-7; D unclear. CDR1 is MNHEY and CDR2 is SVGAGI in the germline V gene. This CDR3 has 17 residues. The V and J ends lost 2 bases and 2 bases respectively, with 19 bases between them. Here the CDR3 reads CASSYKHLEARPYEQYF. The CDR3 bases are TGTGCCAGCAGTTACAAACACCTTGAAGCGCGTCCCTACGAGCAGTACTTC.

The gene calls are TRBV12-3 or TRBV12-4 and TRBJ2-1; TRBD2 matches at 10 bases. CDR3 length: 14 residues. Unmatched junction bases numbered 2, after V lost 2 bases and J lost 7 bases. This CDR3 reads CASSLPSGSNEQFF. The CDR3 coding sequence is TGTGCCAGCAGTTTACCTAGCGGGAGTAATGAGCAGTTCTTC.